This T cell receptor beta chain was identified during a study of T cell repertoires in cytomegalovirus infection. V was trimmed by 5 bases and J by 2 bases, leaving 12 bases between them. Germline CDR1 MNHNS, CDR2 SASEGT. This CDR3 has 14 amino acids. With respect to this clonotype: Its antigen is unknown.

TCRdb recomputed calls from the reads with MiXCR, one row per CDR3 protein. In the table there are about 120,000 distinct CDR3 sequences, 9.5% to 13% of which are singletons. Points from the study as a whole: Summed public TCR beta family frequency identified CMV carriers bearing the relevant HLA.

The sample consisted of PBMCs, sequenced either directly or after in vitro stimulation (not recorded which). J is TRBJ1-1 and V is TRBV6-1, with D tentatively TRBD1 (5 bases). This TCR was recovered from a human donor in good health (CMV status not recorded). Some clones in this sample may be carry-over from other donors' samples. CDR3 nucleotides: TGTGCCAGCAGTCCGCACAGGCTAAACACTGAAGCTTTCTTT. It is translated as CASSPHRLNTEAFF.